The clone carrying this T cell receptor beta chain occurred many times. Antigen specificity is unknown. Unique molecular identifiers were built into the TCRbeta library. TCRdb re-called the PCR reads with MiXCR, one entry per CDR3 protein. The sample has 450,000 to 600,000 distinct CDR3 sequences, approximately 13% seen once. Germline assignment: CDR1 SEHNR and CDR2 FQNEAQ (reference sequence). V lost 4 bases and J lost 0, with 12 bases in between. This CDR3 contains 15 residues. The entry originates in a study of T-cell reconstitution after alpha-beta-depleted transplantation in children. Findings and caveats of the study: TCRbeta diversity was high at day 60 in some patients (a result of surviving recipient T cells and thymic progenitors). By about two months after transplant, alpha-beta T cells reportedly arose from several hundred graft clones that had expanded. T-cell numbers and diversity one year post-transplant derived largely from freshly generated T cells.

The V gene is TRBV7-9, the J gene TRBJ2-5; D gene unclear. This TCR came from a male patient between 5 and 17 years old who had a stem cell transplant for acute myeloid leukemia, so the T cells may come from the graft donor. Sequencing was performed on PBMCs, mostly from graft donor cells, taken 360 days after TCRalphabeta/CD19-depleted stem cell transplant. CDR3 DNA: TGTGCCAGCAGCTCTGCCTCTAGTTACCAAGAGACCCAGTACTTC. It translates to CASSSASSYQETQYF.